This TCR beta chain was sequenced in a study of post-analysis software for immune sequencing data. The germline CDR1 and CDR2 sequences are KGHDR and SFDVKD. The V gene end was trimmed by 2 bases and the J gene end by 3 bases; junction bases not matched to a gene: 2. This CDR3 comprises 15 residues. Findings and limits, study-wide: The F measure placed samples prepared in the same batch into strongly shared clusters. The five TRBV segments detected at higher frequency in patients than in controls included TRBV5-6, TRBV5-1 and TRBV20-1.

On this clonotype: As yet, its antigen is unknown.

Unique molecular identifiers were carried by the TCR beta cDNA libraries. TCRdb re-analysed the PCR reads in MiXCR, keeping a single row per CDR3 protein. Of approximately 460,000 distinct CDR3 sequences in the sample, approximately 45% were seen once. The chain recombines TRBV24-1 with TRBJ1-2, with TRBD1 matching over 10 bases. The specimen was blood. The receptor was isolated from a girl aged 5-17 years with multiple sclerosis. CDR3 sequence (DNA): TGTGCCACCAGTGATTCCGGGACAGGGGACTATGGCTACACCTTC. This gives the protein CATSDSGTGDYGYTF.